The 3 T cell receptor beta chains below were found in one sample sequenced in a study of T cells in Graves' hyperthyroidism and ophthalmopathy. RNA transcripts yielded amplified TCR beta CDR3 regions. TCR CDR3 regions were first amplified by RT-PCR with HTBI primers. From the multiplex PCR reads, TCRdb called clonotypes with MiXCR, one entry per CDR3 protein. The repertoire holds about 620,000 distinct CDR3 sequences, with about 17% as singletons. The sequenced sample consisted of blood. These receptors originate from a young woman with Graves' hyperthyroidism.

This clonotype was recorded once. The J gene is TRBJ2-7, the V gene TRBV30, with 7 nucleotides matching TRBD2. The CDR3 extends over 16 amino acids. Losses at the gene ends were 3 bases for V and 0 bases for J; bases not matched to a gene: 11. The germline gives CDR1 GTSNPN, CDR2 SVGIG (reference sequence). The CDR3 region is CAWSQGEGGISYEQYF. CDR3 DNA sequence: TGTGCCTGGAGCCAGGGAGAGGGAGGGATCTCCTACGAGCAGTACTTC.

This clonotype was recorded many times. V is TRBV12-3 or TRBV12-4 and J is TRBJ2-5; possible D gene TRBD1, 6 bases. V lost 6 bases, J lost 4 bases, and 15 bases lay in between. The CDR3 runs to 14 residues. As DNA, the CDR3 is TGTGCCAGCAGGGAAAGGGGGTTAGCAGAGACCCAGTACTTC. This encodes CASRERGLAETQYF.

The rearrangement joins TRBV4-3 to TRBJ1-2; TRBD1 is a possible D gene (6 bases). This CDR3 has 14 amino acids. Germline V gives CDR1 LGHNA, CDR2 YSLEER. Trimming took off 2 bases at V and 5 bases at J, with 12 bases between the two ends. CDR3 loop: CASSQRTATYGYTF. CDR3 coding DNA: TGCGCCAGCAGCCAACGGACAGCGACATATGGCTACACCTTC.